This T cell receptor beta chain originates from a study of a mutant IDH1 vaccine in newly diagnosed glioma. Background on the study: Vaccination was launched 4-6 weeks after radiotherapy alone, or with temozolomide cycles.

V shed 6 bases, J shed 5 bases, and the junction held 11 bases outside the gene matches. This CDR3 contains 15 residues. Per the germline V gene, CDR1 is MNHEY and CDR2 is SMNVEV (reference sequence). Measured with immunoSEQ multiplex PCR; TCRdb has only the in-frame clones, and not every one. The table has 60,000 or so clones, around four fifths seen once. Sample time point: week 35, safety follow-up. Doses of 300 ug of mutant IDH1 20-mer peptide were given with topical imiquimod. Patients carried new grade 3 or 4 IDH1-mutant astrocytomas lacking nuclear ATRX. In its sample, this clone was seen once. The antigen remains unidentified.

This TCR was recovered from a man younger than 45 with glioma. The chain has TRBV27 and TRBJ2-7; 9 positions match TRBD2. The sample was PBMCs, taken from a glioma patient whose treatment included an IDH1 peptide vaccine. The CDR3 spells CASRKAGTSNHEQYF. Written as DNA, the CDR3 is TGTGCCAGCAGAAAAGCCGGGACTAGCAACCACGAGCAGTACTTC.